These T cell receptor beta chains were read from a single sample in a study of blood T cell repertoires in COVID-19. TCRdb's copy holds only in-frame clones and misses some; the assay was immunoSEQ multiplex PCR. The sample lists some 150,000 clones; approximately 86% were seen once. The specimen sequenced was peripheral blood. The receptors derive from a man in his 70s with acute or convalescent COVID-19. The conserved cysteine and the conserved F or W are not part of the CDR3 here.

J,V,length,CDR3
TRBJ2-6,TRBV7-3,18,ASSPITLGGQLSGANVLT
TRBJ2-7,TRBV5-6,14,ASSVYGLAGRYEQY
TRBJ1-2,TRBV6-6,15,ASSLTGTGAANYGYT
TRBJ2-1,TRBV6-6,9,ASSYGPETF
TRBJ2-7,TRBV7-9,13,ASSLGRSAVDEQY
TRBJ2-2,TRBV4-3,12,ASSQTGNTGELF
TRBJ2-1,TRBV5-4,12,ASSLEVGGAEQF
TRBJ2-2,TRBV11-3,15,ASSQTRDSSNTGELF
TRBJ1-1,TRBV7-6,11,ASSPGGETEAF
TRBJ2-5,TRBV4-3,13,ASSQGGRVWETQY
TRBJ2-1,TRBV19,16,ASSILASGHATYNEQF
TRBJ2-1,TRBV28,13,ASSNTGQGVNEQF
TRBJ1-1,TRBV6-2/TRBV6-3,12,ASSYGRGNTEAF
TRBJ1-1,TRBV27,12,ASSLGQGNTEAF
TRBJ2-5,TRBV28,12,ASSRTGVGKAQY
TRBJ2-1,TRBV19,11,ASSMGRNNEQF
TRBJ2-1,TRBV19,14,ASSRSGGVSYNEQF
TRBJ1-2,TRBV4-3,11,ASSQGQGYGYT
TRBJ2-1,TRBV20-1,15,SASTAAGGGTYNEQF
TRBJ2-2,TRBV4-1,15,ASSQAPTGGSTGELF
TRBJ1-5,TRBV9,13,ASSAGQGLDQPQH
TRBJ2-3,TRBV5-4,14,ASSPPGQGVTDTQY